This T cell receptor beta chain was captured by sequencing in a study of T cells in Graves' hyperthyroidism and ophthalmopathy (dated by TCRdb to about 2019). For the wider study: Peripheral blood was sampled at the time of initial diagnosis, prior to any treatment. A discovery cohort of 95 to 100 patients, roughly 43 with Graves' ophthalmopathy and roughly 59 with stable Graves' hyperthyroidism, was used to find distinguishing TCR V-J signatures. Prospective prediction of ophthalmopathy was tested in an independent validation cohort consisting of about 20 hyperthyroidism patients and approximately 16 patients who later progressed to ophthalmopathy. The 100 or so discovery patients were divided at random into training and test sets in a 7:3 ratio. Thyroid tissue and blood T-cell repertoires from about six Graves' hyperthyroidism patients were also compared in the study. Following sampling, methimazole starting at 30 mg daily was given to hyperthyroidism patients, and high-dose intravenous methylprednisolone was given to ophthalmopathy patients. The paper describes TCR Vbeta CDR3 sequencing of 130 to 150 peripheral blood samples, made up of about 40 ophthalmopathy patients, around 78 hyperthyroidism patients and 17 progressor patients.

The TCR beta CDR3 regions were amplified from the RNA transcripts. The first round of RT-PCR for the TCR CDR3 was performed with the HTBI primer set and the Qiagen OneStep RT-PCR kit. Libraries were constructed in a second round of multiplex PCR, after which size selection and purification were performed. Libraries were sequenced paired-end with 100 bp reads on an Illumina HiSeq2000. The paper's processing steps were these. SOAPnuke was used to process the raw data, with reads discarded if the reads contained adapters or uncalled bases, had a mean Phred below 15, or lacked an exact constant-primer or identifier match. High-quality paired reads were merged with COPE v1.2.5, and unique nucleotide sequences were defined as clonotypes. Clonotypes were aligned to IMGT TRBV, TRBD and TRBJ reference segments using MiTCR v1.1. The analysis included only V-J combinations with a frequency above 0.0001, which together covered around 99% of the repertoires. A TCS score was defined as the ratio of F50 (clonal expansion) to E x V (chaos), with BLOSUM62-based TCRdist applied between CDR3 peptides within each V-J. Welch's t-statistics and random forest reduced roughly 500 V-J features to fewer than 15, which were used in a naive Bayes classifier (R e1071). TCRdb took the public reads, trimmed them with fastp at Q25, ran MiXCR for clone calling and kept in-frame beta chains. One record per CDR3 amino acid sequence lists the most common genes and DNA. The V and J calls were not made by the authors but by TCRdb's processing. The sample includes around 280,000 distinct CDR3 sequences, with about an eighth observed a single time. Jointly, the top ten make up 7% to 8.5% of the sample.

As encoded in the germline V gene, CDR1 is MDHEN while CDR2 is SYDVKM. The CDR3 has 18 amino acids, counting the end cysteine and phenylalanine. The CDR3 DNA has 54 bases and is translated from base 1. Concerning this clonotype itself: The clone's antigen remains unknown. A read error may account for a junction end that differs from germline.

Hyperthyroidism patients were newly diagnosed, had a disease duration of under 2 months, and were aged 18 to 65 years. Exclusion was applied to patients with uncontrolled infections, other autoimmune diseases, pregnancy or lactation. Diagnoses were established on the basis of clinical symptoms, serum thyroxine and TRAb, thyroid ultrasound, and orbital computed tomography. For progressor patients, blood was drawn at the first diagnosis of hyperthyroidism, before any ophthalmopathy symptoms had appeared. Ficoll-Paque density gradient centrifugation was used to isolate PBMCs from 8.5 to 10 ml of fresh peripheral blood. Progressor patients were first diagnosed with Graves' hyperthyroidism and then developed ophthalmopathy during follow-up. Total RNA was extracted using Trizol reagent, and RNA quality was assessed on an Agilent 2100 Bioanalyzer. Summary of the overall study and its limitations: Blood samples also contained most of the expanded thyroid clonotypes (frequency above 0.001), which suggests that blood repertoires may reflect thyroid immune responses. In cross-validation, a model built on a 13 V-J signature told ophthalmopathy apart from stable hyperthyroidism with approximately 90% sensitivity and roughly 81% specificity, and in testing the same model reached 80%/75%. No statistical method was used to set the sample size in advance, and investigators knew the group allocation. In validation, the model predicted progression to ophthalmopathy a median of around 6.5 months before onset, with roughly 70% sensitivity and around 76% specificity.

The sample was blood. Recombination connected TRBV28 to TRBJ2-7, and TRBD2 aligns with 11 junction nucleotides. This TCR came from a woman aged 25 to 39 with Graves' hyperthyroidism that later progressed to Graves' ophthalmopathy. The DNA is TGTGCCGGCAGCTGGGAACTAGCGGGAGTACGTGTCGTCTACGAGCAGTACTTC. It encodes CAGSWELAGVRVVYEQYF.